The sample holds a few counts of the clone carrying this T cell receptor delta chain. In germline, CDR1 is TSWWSYY, CDR2 QGS. V shed 1 base, J shed 0 bases, and the junction held 3 bases outside the gene matches. The CDR3 length is 16 residues. The data were obtained in a study of gamma-delta T cells after stem cell transplantation. TCRdb re-processed the RT-PCR reads via CATT. The sample holds over 2,000 delta-chain clones, around 23% seen once. Sequencing used gamma-delta T cells. This sequence originates from a human donor. It is not recorded whose cells these are; they may come from a transplant donor. The chain carries TRDV1 and TRDJ1; 9 positions match TRDD3. For the CDR3, the DNA is TGTGCTCTTGGGGAACGGGCTGGGGGATACACCGATAAACTCATCTTT. Translation gives CALGERAGGYTDKLIF.